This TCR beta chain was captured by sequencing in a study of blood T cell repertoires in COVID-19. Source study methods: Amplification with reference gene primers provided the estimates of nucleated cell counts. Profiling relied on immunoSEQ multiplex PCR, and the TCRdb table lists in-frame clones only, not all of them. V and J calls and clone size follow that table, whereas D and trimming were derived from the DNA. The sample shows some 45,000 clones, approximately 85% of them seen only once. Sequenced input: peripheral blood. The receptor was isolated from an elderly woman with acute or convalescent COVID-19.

DNA of the CDR3: TGTGCCAGCAGCTTCGGCGGGGGAGGGCCCACGGAGACCCAGTACTTC. It yields the protein CASSFGGGGPTETQYF. The gene calls are TRBV5-4 and TRBJ2-5, with 7 nucleotides matching TRBD2. The CDR3 has 16 amino acids. CDR1 is SGHNT, CDR2 YYREEE, per germline (reference sequence). V was pared by 2 bases and J by 5 bases, with 12 bases of the junction left unmatched.